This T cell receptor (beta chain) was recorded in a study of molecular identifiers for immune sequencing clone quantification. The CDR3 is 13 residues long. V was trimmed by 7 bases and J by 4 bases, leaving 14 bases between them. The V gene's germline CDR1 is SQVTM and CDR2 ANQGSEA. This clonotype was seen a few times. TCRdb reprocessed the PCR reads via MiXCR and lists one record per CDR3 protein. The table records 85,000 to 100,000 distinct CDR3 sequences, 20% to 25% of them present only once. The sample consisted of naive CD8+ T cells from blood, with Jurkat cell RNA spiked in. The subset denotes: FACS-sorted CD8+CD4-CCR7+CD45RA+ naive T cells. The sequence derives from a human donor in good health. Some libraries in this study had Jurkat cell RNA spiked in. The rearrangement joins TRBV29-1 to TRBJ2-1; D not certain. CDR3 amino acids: CSAERSAYNEQFF. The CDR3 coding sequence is TGCAGCGCCGAGAGGTCAGCATACAATGAGCAGTTCTTC.